The 15 T cell receptor beta chains reported below all come from one sample, sequenced in a study of control samples from healthy donors and cancer patients. The repertoire was sequenced with immunoSEQ multiplex PCR; TCRdb's copy has only in-frame clones and lacks some. Here the sample spans 65,000 to 95,000 clones, around nine tenths being singletons. Sequencing was performed on blood. These receptors came from a man in his fifties or sixties in good health.

The chain combines TRBV7-2 with TRBJ1-2; 7 bases match TRBD1. CDR1 and CDR2 (germline): SGHTA, FQGNSA. V dropped 8 bases and J dropped 0; count of bases not matched to a gene: 6. The CDR3 sequence is 14 residues long. The CDR3 coding sequence is TGTGCCAGCCGAGGACAGGAGACTAACTATGGCTACACCTTC. Residues: CASRGQETNYGYTF.

This clone has just one count. The chain combines TRBV6-6 with TRBJ2-7; 9 nucleotides line up with TRBD1. The J segment lost 3 bases and the V segment lost 6 bases, leaving 3 bases of the junction unmatched. The CDR3 contains 13 residues. The germline gives CDR1 MNHNY, CDR2 SVGAGI (reference sequence). The CDR3 region is CASSRDRDYEQYF. The CDR3 region has the DNA TGTGCCAGCAGCCGGGACAGGGACTACGAGCAGTACTTC.

The chain uses TRBV12-3 or TRBV12-4 and TRBJ2-5; D remains unclear. The CDR3 contains 13 residues. V was trimmed by 10 bases and J by 2 bases, leaving 14 bases between them. CDR3: CATSWTQQETQYF. The CDR3, as DNA: TGTGCCACCTCCTGGACGCAACAAGAGACCCAGTACTTC.

The chain recombines TRBV12-3 or TRBV12-4 with TRBJ2-1; D is perhaps TRBD1 (6 bases). This CDR3 region has 12 residues. V was shortened by 1 base and J by 10 bases, with 8 bases between the two germline ends. CDR3 sequence: CASSLGTEEQFF. The CDR3 nucleotides are TGTGCCAGCAGTTTAGGGACAGAGGAGCAGTTCTTC.

The rearrangement uses TRBV7-8 and TRBJ2-1, with TRBD1 matching 9 bases. The CDR3 consists of 15 residues. Trimming removed 6 bases from V and 2 bases from J; junction bases left unmatched: 5. CDR1 and CDR2 from the germline V gene are SGHVS and FQNEAQ. The CDR3 spells CASRSDRGTYNEQFF. The CDR3 DNA follows: TGTGCCAGCAGATCGGACAGGGGAACCTACAATGAGCAGTTCTTC.

The V gene is TRBV4-1, the J gene TRBJ2-6, with D uncertain. V was trimmed by 5 bases and J by 0 bases, leaving 8 bases between them. CDR1 is MGHRA and CDR2 is YSYEKL in the germline V gene. The CDR3 totals 15 residues. CDR3 nucleotides: TGCGCCAGCAGCTTCGCAAGCTCTGGGGCCAACGTCCTGACTTTC. Translated, it gives CASSFASSGANVLTF.

The chain carries TRBV24-1 and TRBJ1-2, with D possibly being TRBD1 (5 bases). The CDR3 runs 13 residues. Between the trimmed V and J ends, which lost 6 bases and 6 bases, there was a span of 13 bases. Per the germline V gene, CDR1 is KGHDR and CDR2 is SFDVKD. The CDR3 is CATSKRTGDGYTF. The CDR3 DNA reads TGTGCCACCAGTAAAAGGACGGGGGATGGCTACACCTTC.

The chain combines TRBV6-5 with TRBJ2-7, with 13 positions matching TRBD2. Germline CDR1 and CDR2: MNHEY and SVGAGI. V gave up 6 bases and J gave up 0 bases; unmatched junction bases: 2. The CDR3 sequence is 15 residues long. The CDR3 nucleotides are TGTGCCAGCAGGACTAGCGGGGGGCCCTCCTACGAGCAGTACTTC. It is translated as CASRTSGGPSYEQYF.

The chain links TRBV18 to TRBJ1-1; TRBD1 might be the D (6 bases). The V and J ends lost 5 bases and 1 base respectively, with 14 bases between them. This CDR3 has 15 residues. CDR1 KGHSH and CDR2 LQKENI come from the germline V gene. The CDR3 sequence is CASSSDRVGNTEAFF. As DNA, the CDR3 is TGTGCCAGCTCATCGGACAGAGTGGGGAACACTGAAGCTTTCTTT.

The rearrangement uses TRBV30 and TRBJ1-5; 8 bases are a match to TRBD1. Trimming took 2 bases from V and 2 from J; bases not matched to a gene: 5. The CDR3 spans 15 residues. Per germline, CDR1 GTSNPN and CDR2 SVGIG (reference sequence). CDR3 sequence reads: CAWSLPDRGNQPQHF. The CDR3 nucleotides are TGTGCCTGGAGTTTACCGGACAGGGGCAATCAGCCCCAGCATTTT.

The chain carries TRBV12-5 and TRBJ2-5; TRBD1 matches at 8 bases. Germline V CDR1 and CDR2: LGHNT, FRNRAP. The J segment lost 5 bases and the V segment lost 4 bases, leaving 6 bases of the junction unmatched. The CDR3 totals 14 residues. DNA for the CDR3: TGTGCTAGTGGTTCCGGGACAGGCGGGGAGACCCAGTACTTC. This codes for CASGSGTGGETQYF. Supplemented by reference TRBV12-5 and TRBJ2-5, the full variable domain reads DARVTQTPRHKVTEMGQEVTMRCQPILGHNTVFWYRQTMMQGLELLAYFRNRAPLDDSGMPKDRFSAEMPDATLATLKIQPSEPRDSAVYFCASGSGTGGETQYFGPGTRLLVL.

This sequence joins TRBV6-5 and TRBJ1-5; D may be TRBD1 (5 bases). The CDR3 is 15 residues long. V was pared by 6 bases and J by 7 bases, with 19 bases between. Germline assignment: CDR1 MNHEY and CDR2 SVGAGI. This chain's CDR3 is CASSLRGSLGQPQHF. The CDR3 DNA follows: TGTGCCAGCAGCCTTCGGGGCAGTCTCGGGCAGCCCCAGCATTTT.

In DNA, the CDR3 is TGTGCCAGCAGTTACTTGACTAGCGGGGAGGAGCAGTTCTTC. This translates into CASSYLTSGEEQFF. The rearrangement links TRBV6-5 to TRBJ2-1, with TRBD2 matching over 11 bases. CDR1 is MNHEY, CDR2 SVGAGI, per germline. V lost 1 base to trimming and J lost 10 bases; unmatched junction nucleotides: 3. CDR3 length equals 14 residues.

The chain combines TRBV27 with TRBJ1-2; a possible D gene is TRBD1 (5 bases). Germline-derived CDR1 and CDR2 are MNHEY and SMNVEV (reference sequence). This CDR3 is 15 amino acids long. The ends were cut back, 3 bases at V and 0 bases at J, with 11 bases in the middle. The CDR3 nucleotides are TGTGCCAGCAGTTTCCCGGGACCCCCTAACTATGGCTACACCTTC. Its protein product is CASSFPGPPNYGYTF.

V usage is TRBV27 and J usage is TRBJ1-2; D unresolved. The V end lost 8 bases, the J end lost 0 bases, and 25 bases lay between the germline ends. CDR1 MNHEY and CDR2 SMNVEV come from the germline V gene (reference sequence). The CDR3 consists of 18 residues. As DNA, the CDR3 is TGTGCCAGCGGATTACGACTGACCCCGACTCAGACTAACTATGGCTACACCTTC. Translating it yields CASGLRLTPTQTNYGYTF.